These 7 T cell receptor beta chains share one sample of origin, sequenced in a study of T cell responses to AZD1222 COVID-19 vaccine. Using immunoSEQ multiplex PCR, the repertoire was profiled, and TCRdb retains in-frame clones only, with some absent. In the table there are more than 100,000 clones, around 90% of which are singletons. Sequences were derived from peripheral blood, sampled on day 0 of AZD1222 vaccination. Receptors were obtained from an adult in good health.

DNA of the CDR3: TGTGCCAGTCGGGACAGAGCGGACGTCTATGGCTACACCTTC. Translating gives CASRDRADVYGYTF. The rearrangement joins TRBV7-9 to TRBJ1-2; 7 bases map to TRBD1. V was clipped by 9 bases and J by 4 bases; unmatched bases: 11. This CDR3 spans 14 amino acids. Germline CDR1 SEHNR, CDR2 FQNEAQ (reference sequence).

The V call is TRBV6-4, the J call TRBJ2-5; D uncertain. This CDR3 is 13 amino acids long. V was cut by 4 bases and J by 3 bases, with 9 bases left in between. The V gene's germline CDR1 is MRHNA and CDR2 SNTAGT. CDR3 DNA: TGTGCCAGCAGTGGCCTGGGCAAAGAGACCCAGTACTTC. Translation: CASSGLGKETQYF.

The chain is built from TRBV29-1 and TRBJ2-2, with 9 bases identical to TRBD1. This CDR3 has 15 residues. With V trimmed by 4 bases and J by 5 bases, 8 bases remained unmatched. Germline V CDR1 and CDR2: SQVTM, ANQGSEA. CDR3 region: CSVATGTGSTGELFF. CDR3 sequence (DNA): TGCAGCGTTGCTACCGGGACAGGGTCGACCGGGGAGCTGTTTTTT.

In its sample, this clone was seen once. This rearrangement joins TRBV11-2 to TRBJ1-6, with unresolved D. The germline V gene encodes CDR1 SGHAT and CDR2 FQNNGV. The ends were cut back, 2 bases at V and 4 bases at J, with 18 bases in the middle. The CDR3 is made up of 18 amino acids. CDR3 nucleotides: TGTGCCAGCAGCTTATCAAATATACCCGGCGCGTATAATTCACCCCTCCACTTT. It translates to CASSLSNIPGAYNSPLHF.

This chain connects TRBV5-1 to TRBJ2-3; weak D call: TRBD1 (6 bases). V lost 0 bases and J lost 4, with 18 bases in between. The CDR3 contains 17 residues. Germline loops: CDR1 SGHRS, CDR2 YFSETQ. The CDR3 loop is CASSLDGDMSRPDTQYF. In nucleotides, the CDR3 is TGCGCCAGCAGCTTGGATGGGGACATGTCTAGACCAGATACGCAGTATTTT.

This clone was picked up a small number of times. This same CDR3 is encoded by further DNA sequences in the sample. The chain is built from TRBV15 and TRBJ2-5; D is unclear. V was clipped by 0 bases and J by 5 bases, with 4 bases between them. From germline, CDR1 is LNHNV and CDR2 YYDKDF (reference sequence). The CDR3 is 12 amino acids. In DNA, the CDR3 is TGTGCCACCAGCAGAGATCGCGAGACCCAGTACTTC. Amino acids: CATSRDRETQYF.

This clone was seen a handful of times. Other DNA sequences of this sample code for an identical CDR3. The chain has TRBV4-3 and TRBJ2-7; 8 bases align to TRBD1. The CDR3 extends over 14 amino acids. The germline gives CDR1 LGHNA, CDR2 YSLEER. With V trimmed by 1 base and J by 4 bases, 3 bases remained unmatched. The chain's CDR3 is CASSQGTGRYEQYF. The CDR3 DNA follows: TGCGCCAGCAGCCAAGGGACAGGGAGGTACGAGCAGTACTTC.